This TCR beta chain originates from a study of shared clonotypes between healthy human individuals. Study-wide context: Each donor's CD8 memory used one plate, CD8 naive two, each CD4 subset three.

This clone came up once. Its specificity is not known. Study observations and caveats: Tissues were not sampled, only blood, and their repertoires likely differ.

V was shortened by 1 base and J by 6 bases, with 10 bases between the two germline ends. The CDR3 totals 14 residues. Germline CDR1 SGHTA, CDR2 FQGNSA. Every subset's genomic DNA went evenly onto several immunoSEQ plates. Data came from immunoSEQ multiplex PCR; TCRdb stores just in-frame clones and leaves some out. Of under 200,000 clones detected, approximately 92% appear once; the ten largest clones hold roughly 0.07%. Sequenced input: naive CD4+ T cells sorted from blood. Subset here: CD45RA+ positively selected. This receptor was taken from a woman aged 25 to 39 in good health. The rearrangement joins TRBV7-2 to TRBJ1-5; tentatively, D is TRBD1 (5 bases). CDR3 bases: TGTGCCAGCAGCTTAGTAATGGGGCGTCAGCCCCAGCATTTT. Its protein is CASSLVMGRQPQHF.